This T cell receptor (beta chain) was profiled in a study of control samples from healthy donors and cancer patients. Profiled with immunoSEQ multiplex PCR; TCRdb holds only in-frame clones, not every one. The sample lists some 200,000 clones; around 93% were seen once. Germline values: CDR1 SGHDT, CDR2 YYEEEE. This CDR3 is 12 amino acids long. Trimming shortened V by 5 bases and J by 5 bases, and 8 bases separated the two germline ends. The receptor was isolated from a man aged 18 to 29 in good health. V is TRBV5-6 and J is TRBJ2-1; D unclear. Sequencing was carried out using blood. CDR3: CASRSLNNEQFF. The CDR3 nucleotides are TGTGCCAGCAGATCCCTCAACAATGAGCAGTTCTTC. The whole variable domain, remainder taken from reference TRBV5-6 and TRBJ2-1, is DAGVTQSPTHLIKTRGQQVTLRCSPKSGHDTVSWYQQALGQGPQFIFQYYEEEERQRGNFPDRFSGHQFPNYSSELNVNALLLGDSALYLCASRSLNNEQFFGPGTRLTVL.